The 10 T cell receptor beta chains below all came from one sample that was sequenced in a study of T cell clonality in common variable immunodeficiency. Produced via immunoSEQ multiplex PCR; TCRdb's table is partial and in-frame only. The record shows about 52,000 clones for this sample, with no singletons present. The sequencing input was peripheral blood mononuclear cells. These receptors originate from a person between 18 and 75 years old in good health.

This clone was counted ten times or more. The read terminates 3 residues ahead of where the CDR3 ends, so the germline J gene completes it. The J gene is TRBJ2-7, the V gene TRBV20-1, with D perhaps TRBD2 (6 bases). Germline CDR1 DFQATT, CDR2 SNEGSKA (reference sequence). CDR3 length equals 13 residues. V was pared by 7 bases and J by 6 bases, with 19 bases between. CDR3 bases read: TGCAGTGTTCCAGCCGGGACTGGCTTCGAG. Its protein is CSVPAGTGFE. The full CDR3 sequence reads CSVPAGTGFEQYF.

This clone was recorded at least ten times. The read ends 3 residues early relative to the CDR3; the germline J gene fills the gap. The chain couples TRBV6-2 or TRBV6-3 to TRBJ1-5, with D tentatively TRBD1 (6 bases). The germline V gene has CDR1 MNHEY and CDR2 SVGEGT. The CDR3 length is 14 residues. Deletions cut 5 bases from V and 7 bases from J, with 15 bases between. Incomplete CDR3 DNA: TGTGCCAGCAGTCCGAATTTACAGGGACAGCCC. Amino acid sequence: CASSPNLQGQP. The full CDR3 protein is CASSPNLQGQPQHF.

This clone was picked up many times. The missing CDR3 end, 3 residues past where the read stops, is filled in from the germline J gene. The gene calls are TRBV20-1 and TRBJ2-1, with D maybe TRBD2 (5 bases). The ends were cut back, 7 bases at V and 0 bases at J, with 13 bases in the middle. Per the germline V gene, CDR1 is DFQATT and CDR2 is SNEGSKA (reference sequence). CDR3 length: 14 amino acids. The CDR3 loop is CSGSERNSYNEQFF. Partial CDR3 DNA: TGCAGTGGGAGTGAGCGGAACTCCTACAATGAG.

This clone has a count of ten or more. Read coverage stops 3 residues before the CDR3 terminus; the germline J gene supplies the remainder. The chain has TRBV11-2 and TRBJ2-3, with 7 bases matching TRBD2. The germline CDR1 and CDR2 sequences are SGHAT and FQNNGV. J lost 1 base, V lost 1 base, and 2 bases had no gene match. This CDR3 is built from 15 residues. CDR3: CASSLGRGGTDTQYF. The DNA read from the CDR3 is TGTGCCAGCAGCTTAGGACGGGGGGGCACAGATACG.

This clone was seen repeatedly, ten times or more. From the germline J gene comes the end of the CDR3, since the read stops 3 residues before it. This rearrangement joins TRBV7-2 to TRBJ2-1, with TRBD2 matching 8 bases. CDR3 length: 15 amino acids. Trimming took 5 bases from V and 7 from J; bases not matched to a gene: 10. Germline CDR1 is SGHTA and CDR2 is FQGNSA. Partial CDR3 DNA: TGTGCCAGCAGCGCGGGACTAGGCCCTCTTAATGAG. It codes for CASSAGLGPLNE. The CDR3 reads in full as CASSAGLGPLNEQFF.

This clone appeared many times. The read comes to an end 3 residues before the CDR3 does, leaving the germline J gene to fill in the end. J is TRBJ2-2 and V is TRBV5-6; D is perhaps TRBD1 (6 bases). The CDR3 spans 14 residues. V was cut by 4 bases and J by 6 bases, with 13 bases left in between. The germline gives CDR1 SGHDT, CDR2 YYEEEE. Here the CDR3 reads CASSGYRAAGELFF. The CDR3 DNA, read in part, is TGTGCCAGCAGCGGTTACAGGGCGGCCGGGGAG.

This clone was detected many times. Sequencing ends 3 residues short of the CDR3 end; the germline J gene provides the rest. The gene calls are TRBV13 and TRBJ2-5; TRBD1 is a possible D gene (6 bases). This CDR3 region has 14 residues. With 2 bases removed from V and 2 bases from J, the gap between germline ends came to 9 bases. CDR1 is PRHDT, CDR2 FYEKMQ, per germline (reference sequence). The covered CDR3 bases are TGTGCCAGCAGCTTAAGGACAGTTCAAGAGACC. It is translated as CASSLRTVQET. In full, the CDR3 reads CASSLRTVQETQYF.

In regard to this clone: The CDR3 end falls 3 residues outside the read, so it is completed with the germline J gene. This chain links TRBV7-2 with TRBJ1-2; D is uncertain. The CDR3 contains 13 residues. Germline-derived CDR1 and CDR2 are SGHTA and FQGNSA. CDR3 sequence: CASSPASTDTYTF. Partial CDR3 DNA: TGTGCCAGCAGCCCGGCAAGCACAGATACC.

This clone was recorded many times. Coverage ceases 3 residues before the CDR3 finishes, and the germline J gene fills in the end. The chain uses TRBV5-6 and TRBJ2-5, with 7 nucleotides matching TRBD2. V lost 1 base to trimming and J lost 5 bases; unmatched junction nucleotides: 5. Germline-derived CDR1 and CDR2 are SGHDT and YYEEEE. This CDR3 is 14 amino acids long. The CDR3 region is CASSLFKRGETQYF. The CDR3 DNA, read in part, is TGTGCCAGCAGCTTGTTTAAGCGGGGCGAGACC.

This clone was recorded at least ten times. The read finishes 3 residues shy of the CDR3 end, and the germline J gene is used to complete it. This chain joins TRBV20-1 and TRBJ2-2; D remains ambiguous. This CDR3 has 14 amino acids. Germline lookup yields CDR1 DFQATT and CDR2 SNEGSKA (reference sequence). Trimming stripped 0 bases from V and 6 bases from J, with 11 bases between. CDR3: CSARDWLTSGELFF. The CDR3 DNA, read in part, is TGCAGTGCTAGAGATTGGCTTACCTCCGGGGAG.